Sequencing of this TCR beta chain was carried out in a study of TET2 disruption in CD19-targeted CAR T cells (dated by TCRdb to between 2017 and 2018). Looking at the study overall: Sample numbers were set by the original clinical trial design and sample availability, with no additional inclusion criteria. General conclusions and limits of the study: The conclusions drawn about the patient's CAR T cells were based on extensive analysis of just one subject.

The germline V gene (reference sequence) yields DFQATT for CDR1 and SNEGSKA for CDR2. V was cut back by 6 bases and J by 9 bases, leaving a gap of 18 bases between them. Taken from cysteine to phenylalanine, the CDR3 has 14 residues. The CDR3 was read in part: 33 bases, with the frame set at base 1. For this clone: It lacks a known antigen. The sequence runs out 3 residues before the end of the CDR3; the remainder is reconstructed from the germline J gene.

The immunoSEQ assay was used to perform TCR beta chain deep sequencing. Per the source publication's procedure: Clonotype frequencies were computed using only productive TCR beta rearrangements. Here the immuneACCESS table is served through TCRdb, limited to in-frame sequences with V and J called. Missing clones are a known gap in these copies; in checked studies unresolved V genes cover under half, and the rest lacks a known reason. V and J calls and clone size are those listed in that table; D and trimming were worked out from the DNA. This sample's records show about 26,000 clones. The ten top clones hold under 2.5% of the sample. Read against the paper, the sample's treatment or condition label means: autologous CTL019 cells: CD19 CAR with 4-1BB and CD3 zeta domains. TCR zeta and 4-1BB costimulatory signaling domains were incorporated into the CD19 CAR. Leukapheresis was used to collect T cells from peripheral blood for manufacturing CTL019. The DNeasy Blood and Tissue Kit was used to extract genomic DNA from pre-infusion T cells, peripheral blood, or sorted post-infusion T cells.

Sequencing used CD8- CAR+ T cells sorted from cultured blood T cells, obtained for CD19 CAR T cell therapy. Reading the label with the study, this specimen's cell subset or site is: CD8-negative CAR-positive T cells from the infusion product. Recombination joined TRBV20-1 with TRBJ1-6; the D segment could be TRBD1, given 5 matching bases. The origin of this receptor is a man between 65 and 85 years old with chronic lymphocytic leukemia. The sequenced CDR3 bases are TGCAGTGCGTACCCGGTCCAGGGCGGTTCACCC. Translation gives CSAYPVQGGSP. The whole CDR3 protein is CSAYPVQGGSPLHF.